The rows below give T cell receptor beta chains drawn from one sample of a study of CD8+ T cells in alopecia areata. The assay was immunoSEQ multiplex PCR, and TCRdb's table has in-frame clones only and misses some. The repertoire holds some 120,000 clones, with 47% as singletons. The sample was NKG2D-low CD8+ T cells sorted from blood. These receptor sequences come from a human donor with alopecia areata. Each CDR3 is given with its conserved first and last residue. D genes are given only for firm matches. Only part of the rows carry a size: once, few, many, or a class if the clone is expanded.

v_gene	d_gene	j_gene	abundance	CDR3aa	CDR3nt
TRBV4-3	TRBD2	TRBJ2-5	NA	CASSQDLLAGDWETQYF	TGCGCCAGCAGCCAAGACTTGCTAGCGGGAGACTGGGAGACCCAGTACTTC
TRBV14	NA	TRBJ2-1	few	CASSPWAGYNEQFF	TGTGCCAGCAGCCCTTGGGCCGGGTACAATGAGCAGTTCTTC
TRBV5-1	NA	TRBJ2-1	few	CASTRGNEQFF	TGCGCCAGCACCCGTGGCAATGAGCAGTTCTTC
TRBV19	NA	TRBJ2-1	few	CASSMHNEQFF	TGTGCCAGTAGTATGCACAATGAGCAGTTCTTC
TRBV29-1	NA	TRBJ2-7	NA	CSVWSGEQYF	TGCAGCGTTTGGTCCGGGGAGCAGTACTTC
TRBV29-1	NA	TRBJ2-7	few	CSLPRGHPYEQYF	TGCAGCCTACCCCGGGGACATCCCTACGAGCAGTACTTC
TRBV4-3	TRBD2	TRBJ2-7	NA	CASSQDASGLTYEQYF	TGCGCCAGCAGCCAAGACGCTAGCGGATTGACTTACGAGCAGTACTTC
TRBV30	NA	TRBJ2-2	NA	CAWDTTGAGELFF	TGTGCCTGGGACACCACGGGAGCCGGGGAGCTGTTTTTT
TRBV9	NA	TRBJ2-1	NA	CASSVSGVGDEQFF	TGTGCCAGCAGCGTCTCAGGGGTTGGGGATGAGCAGTTCTTC
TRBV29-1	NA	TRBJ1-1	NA	CSVIDTEAFF	TGCAGCGTTATCGACACTGAAGCTTTCTTT
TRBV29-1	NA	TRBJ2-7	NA	CSCRDTTYEQYF	TGCAGCTGTCGGGACACTACCTACGAGCAGTACTTC
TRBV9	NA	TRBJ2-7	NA	CASSPSGSTYEQYF	TGTGCCAGCAGCCCGAGTGGGTCGACCTACGAGCAGTACTTC
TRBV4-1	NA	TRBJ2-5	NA	CASSQWNGQETQYF	TGCGCCAGCAGCCAGTGGAACGGACAAGAGACCCAGTACTTC
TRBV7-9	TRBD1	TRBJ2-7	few	CASSRRTGGDYEQYF	TGTGCCAGCAGCAGAAGGACAGGGGGCGACTACGAGCAGTACTTC
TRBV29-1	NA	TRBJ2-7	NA	CSVEGGRPGDEQYF	TGCAGCGTTGAGGGTGGAAGGCCGGGGGACGAGCAGTACTTC
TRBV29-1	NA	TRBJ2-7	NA	CSVDKGADYEQYF	TGCAGCGTTGACAAAGGGGCAGACTACGAGCAGTACTTC
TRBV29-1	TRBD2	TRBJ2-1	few	CSVDLGLGNNEQFF	TGCAGCGTTGATTTGGGACTAGGAAACAATGAGCAGTTCTTC
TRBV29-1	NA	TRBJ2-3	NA	CSVEGGGRTDTQYF	TGCAGCGTTGAGGGGGGCGGCCGCACAGATACGCAGTATTTT
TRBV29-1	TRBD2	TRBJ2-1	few	CSVELTSGRDDNEQFF	TGCAGCGTTGAACTGACTAGCGGGAGGGACGACAATGAGCAGTTCTTC
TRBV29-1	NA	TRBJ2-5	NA	CSTEFQSAQYF	TGCAGCACCGAGTTCCAATCGGCCCAGTACTTC
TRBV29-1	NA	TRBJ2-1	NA	CSASPPYDYNEQFF	TGCAGCGCTTCGCCCCCCTACGACTACAATGAGCAGTTCTTC
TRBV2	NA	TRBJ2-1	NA	CASYPARSSYNEQFF	TGTGCCAGCTACCCGGCCAGGAGCTCCTACAATGAGCAGTTCTTC